The source of this TCR beta chain is a study of blood T cell repertoires in COVID-19. As for the study in general: Italy, Spain and the United States were the sources of the convalescent and acute COVID-19 samples. Sources were T cells, B-cell-depleted T cells, or PBMCs; the material itself was cDNA or gDNA.

Methods used by the authors: How many nucleated cells were present was estimated from reference gene primer amplification. Generated by immunoSEQ multiplex PCR, the TCRdb table keeps only in-frame clones and is missing some. The V and J calls and clone size come from that table; D and trimming were worked out from the DNA. The table shows roughly 30,000 clones, with approximately 93% occurring only once. The CDR3 length is 15 residues. Germline trimming cut 4 bases from V and 0 bases from J; bases unmatched to any gene: 3. Looked up from germline, CDR1 is MDHEN and CDR2 is SYDVKM. Material for sequencing was peripheral blood. V and J are TRBV28 and TRBJ2-3, with 8 bases aligning to TRBD2. The receptor comes from a human donor in a cohort sampled during active COVID-19. The CDR3 sequence: CASSSGGDSTDTQYF. CDR3 nucleotide sequence: TGTGCCAGCAGTTCGGGGGGGGATAGCACAGATACGCAGTATTTT.